This entry lists 13 T cell receptor beta chains sequenced from one sample in a study of shared clonotypes between healthy human individuals (dated by TCRdb to 2018 to 2020). To prepare the library, the immunoSEQ multiplex PCR assay was applied. TCRdb re-hosts the immuneACCESS table, in-frame sequences only. Its copies lack some clones; in the studies checked, an unresolved V gene accounts for under half of them, and the cause for the rest is not known. The sample table holds about 2.1 million clones, of which approximately 94% were seen once. The ten largest clones add up to under 2% of the sample. For the CD8 naive samples, CD45RO-negative cells were positively selected for CCR7, yielding a CD45RA+CCR7+ population from which TemRA cells were excluded. Input material: naive CD8+ T cells from PBMCs. The intended sense of this specimen's cell subset or site label: CD45RA+CCR7+. Receptors originate from a young man in good health. Some clones in this sample may be carry-over from other donors' samples.

This chain links TRBV29-1 with TRBJ1-3; a possible D gene is TRBD1 (5 bases). CDR1 is SQVTM, CDR2 ANQGSEA, per germline. The CDR3 contains 13 residues. Trimming left V 6 bases short and J 1 base short, with 10 bases between. In DNA form, the CDR3 reads TGCAGCGTCGCGGGGACTTCTGGAAACACCATATATTTT. Its protein product is CSVAGTSGNTIYF.

This chain joins TRBV6-4 and TRBJ1-5; a possible D gene is TRBD1 (5 bases). V was trimmed by 6 bases and J by 0 bases, leaving 15 bases between them. The CDR3 length is 16 residues. Germline V gives CDR1 MRHNA, CDR2 SNTAGT. CDR3 nucleotides: TGTGCCAGCAGGCCCGGACACCGCTATAGCAATCAGCCCCAGCATTTT. Translated: CASRPGHRYSNQPQHF.

This sequence joins TRBV4-1 and TRBJ2-7; the match to TRBD2 covers 7 bases. Germline V gene sequence: CDR1 MGHRA, CDR2 YSYEKL. Trimming cost V 3 bases and J 3 bases; bases outside gene matches: 8. This CDR3 comprises 15 residues. The CDR3 DNA reads as TGCGCCAGCAGCCAGCGGGAGTCATTTGGCTACGAGCAGTACTTC. It translates to CASSQRESFGYEQYF.

About this clone: The same CDR3 can be traced to other DNA sequences in this sample. J is TRBJ2-7 and V is TRBV4-1, with a possible D match to TRBD1 (5 bases). Germline CDR1 MGHRA, CDR2 YSYEKL. V gave up 1 base and J gave up 3 bases, with 7 bases separating them. CDR3 size: 13 residues. The CDR3 sequence: CASSQGQNYEQYF. CDR3 nucleotide sequence: TGCGCCAGCAGCCAAGGACAGAACTACGAGCAGTACTTC.

This clone has just a few counts. V usage is TRBV11-2 and J usage is TRBJ1-1; D uncertain. This CDR3 is built from 12 residues. Trimming shortened V by 5 bases and J by 8 bases, and 12 bases separated the two germline ends. Germline assignment: CDR1 SGHAT and CDR2 FQNNGV. The CDR3 DNA follows: TGTGCCAGCAGCCCAGGCCCTCAGGAAGCTTTCTTT. Residues: CASSPGPQEAFF.

The V call is TRBV5-1, the J call TRBJ1-5; D may be TRBD1 (5 bases). V lost 5 bases, J lost 8 bases, and 23 bases lay in between. This CDR3 contains 16 residues. Germline loops: CDR1 SGHRS, CDR2 YFSETQ. CDR3 sequence reads: CASSRVRRGPQEPQHF. CDR3 in DNA: TGCGCCAGCAGTAGGGTTCGTAGGGGCCCTCAGGAGCCCCAGCATTTT.

This rearrangement joins TRBV4-2 to TRBJ1-1; D is unresolved. The germline V gene has CDR1 LGHNA and CDR2 YNFKEQ. V lost 0 bases and J lost 4, with 15 bases in between. There are 16 residues in the CDR3. The CDR3 sequence is CASSQDVRAASTEAFF. CDR3 in DNA: TGTGCCAGCAGCCAAGATGTGAGGGCAGCCAGCACTGAAGCTTTCTTT.

The chain joins TRBV5-1 to TRBJ2-7; a weak D match, TRBD2 (6 bases). This CDR3 region has 13 residues. Germline CDR1 reads SGHRS; CDR2 reads YFSETQ. V was trimmed by 0 bases and J by 6 bases, leaving 10 bases between them. The CDR3 loop is CASSLDPSAEQYF. CDR3 DNA: TGCGCCAGCAGCTTGGACCCTAGCGCCGAGCAGTACTTC.

The chain joins TRBV27 to TRBJ1-1, with D uncertain. The V end was cut by 3 bases, the J end by 0 bases, with 8 bases between. The CDR3 spans 14 residues. The V gene's germline CDR1 is MNHEY and CDR2 SMNVEV (reference sequence). The CDR3 spells CASSLRELNTEAFF. The CDR3 nucleotides read TGTGCCAGCAGTTTGAGGGAGCTGAACACTGAAGCTTTCTTT.

This chain joins TRBV2 and TRBJ2-1, with D possibly TRBD2 on 6 matching bases. Germline assignment: CDR1 SNHLY and CDR2 FYNNEI. The CDR3 has 16 residues. V gave up 6 bases and J gave up 0 bases, with 15 bases separating them. CDR3: CASRGDFSSSYNEQFF. The CDR3 DNA reads as TGTGCCAGCAGGGGGGACTTTTCGAGCTCCTACAATGAGCAGTTCTTC.

The chain links TRBV6-5 to TRBJ2-7; no definite D call. This CDR3 contains 12 residues. Germline lookup yields CDR1 MNHEY and CDR2 SVGAGI. V dropped 6 bases and J dropped 4 bases, with 10 bases sitting between them. In DNA, the CDR3 is TGTGCCAGCAGACCGGACCTGTACGAGCAGTACTTC. It specifies CASRPDLYEQYF.

This clone was detected a few times. This sample includes further DNA sequences coding for the same CDR3. The gene calls are TRBV29-1 and TRBJ1-2, with D perhaps matching TRBD1 (6 bases). Germline lookup yields CDR1 SQVTM and CDR2 ANQGSEA. The ends were cut back, 5 bases at V and 2 bases at J, with 9 bases in the middle. CDR3 size: 12 residues. CDR3 nucleotide sequence: TGCAGCGTTCGAGGACAGAACTATGGCTACACCTTC. Its protein is CSVRGQNYGYTF.

V and J are TRBV6-6 and TRBJ1-1, with D perhaps matching TRBD1 (5 bases). The length of the CDR3 is 14 residues. V shed 7 bases and J shed 5 bases, with 17 bases lying between them. In germline, CDR1 is MNHNY, CDR2 SVGAGI (reference sequence). CDR3 loop: CASTTYSRGTEAFF. CDR3 sequence (DNA): TGTGCCAGCACCACCTATAGCCGGGGGACTGAAGCTTTCTTT.